Listed below are T cell receptor beta chains from one sample, sequenced in a study of identical twins. TCRdb re-called the 5' RACE reads with MiXCR, one entry per CDR3 protein. The data contain about 240,000 distinct CDR3 sequences, roughly a tenth of them singletons. The sequencing input was memory T cells sorted from blood. The receptors derive from a man aged 50-60 years in good health. The CDR3 runs from the conserved cysteine through the conserved F or W. The D gene is left open where the match is weak. Clone size appears in some rows only: once, few, many, or a class for an expanded clone.

d_call	clone_size	v_call	j_call	cdr3_aa	cdr3_nt
TRBD2	-	TRBV20-1	TRBJ2-3	CSASSGSGTDTQYF	TGCAGTGCGAGTAGCGGGAGTGGCACAGATACGCAGTATTTT
-	many	TRBV7-9	TRBJ1-2	CASSFSYGIDYGYTF	TGTGCCAGCAGCTTTTCCTATGGGATAGACTATGGCTACACCTTC
TRBD2	few	TRBV10-3	TRBJ2-2	CAISEPGLAGGARGELFF	TGTGCCATCAGTGAGCCGGGACTAGCGGGAGGGGCCCGCGGGGAGCTGTTTTTT
TRBD2	-	TRBV6-2/TRBV6-3	TRBJ2-7	CASSSPLRAGPNF	TGTGCCAGCAGTTCCCCGTTAAGAGCGGGGCCGAACTTC
TRBD1	few	TRBV6-1	TRBJ1-4	CASSHKGAWNEKLFF	TGTGCCAGCAGCCACAAGGGGGCATGGAATGAAAAACTGTTTTTT
-	few	TRBV2	TRBJ2-3	CASSGQTGTDTQYF	TGTGCCAGCAGTGGCCAGACTGGCACAGATACGCAGTATTTT
TRBD2	many	TRBV4-3	TRBJ2-3	CASSQLAGAQDTQYF	TGCGCCAGCAGCCAACTAGCGGGGGCCCAAGATACGCAGTATTTT
-	few	TRBV18	TRBJ1-4	CASSPNLEEKLFF	TGTGCCAGCTCACCTAATCTGGAGGAAAAACTGTTTTTT
-	few	TRBV11-3	TRBJ2-2	CASSLDTRTGELFF	TGTGCCAGCAGCTTAGATACGAGGACCGGGGAGCTGTTTTTT
-	many	TRBV2	TRBJ2-1	CASTFVPGRGPYNEQFF	TGTGCCAGCACATTCGTCCCGGGCAGGGGCCCTTACAATGAGCAGTTCTTC
TRBD1	few	TRBV5-1	TRBJ2-7	CASSLTGGESYEQYF	TGCGCCAGCAGCTTGACAGGGGGCGAATCCTACGAGCAGTACTTC
-	many	TRBV5-1	TRBJ2-2	CASSLVVGTGELFF	TGCGCCAGCAGCTTGGTTGTGGGCACCGGGGAGCTGTTTTTT
-	few	TRBV12-3/TRBV12-4	TRBJ2-1	CASSPDTTLGNEQFF	TGTGCCAGCAGCCCGGACACCACCCTGGGCAATGAGCAGTTCTTC
-	few	TRBV7-2	TRBJ2-3	CASSLMSWGRSADTQYF	TGTGCCAGCAGCCTAATGAGTTGGGGGAGATCCGCAGATACGCAGTATTTT
-	-	TRBV7-2	TRBJ1-6	CASTVEGVFNSPLHF	TGTGCCAGCACCGTGGAGGGGGTTTTTAATTCACCCCTCCACTTT
-	many	TRBV28	TRBJ1-4	CASSFQYNLNEKLFF	TGTGCCAGCAGTTTTCAGTACAACCTTAATGAAAAACTGTTTTTT
-	many	TRBV6-5	TRBJ1-6	CASSYSVQLNSPLHF	TGTGCCAGCAGTTACTCCGTTCAGCTTAATTCACCCCTCCACTTT
-	few	TRBV7-2	TRBJ1-2	CASSLMTDYGYTF	TGTGCCAGCAGCTTGATGACAGACTATGGCTACACCTTC
-	few	TRBV20-1	TRBJ1-1	CSASSVEGQAEAFF	TGCAGTGCTAGTTCGGTGGAGGGGCAGGCTGAAGCTTTCTTT
-	-	TRBV18	TRBJ1-4	CASSQMEIQGDEKLFF	TGTGCCAGCTCACAGATGGAGATACAGGGAGATGAAAAACTGTTTTTT
-	many	TRBV6-5	TRBJ1-1	CASSYRQVNTEAFF	TGTGCCAGCAGTTACAGGCAGGTGAACACTGAAGCTTTCTTT
TRBD2	-	TRBV27	TRBJ2-7	CASSQKPGRAYEQYF	TGTGCCAGCAGCCAAAAGCCCGGGAGGGCCTACGAGCAGTACTTC
-	-	TRBV3-1	TRBJ1-4	CASQGGDNEKLFF	TGTGCCTCCCAAGGGGGGGATAATGAAAAACTGTTTTTT
-	few	TRBV9	TRBJ2-1	CASSAPRNEQFF	TGTGCCAGCAGCGCCCCGCGAAATGAGCAGTTCTTC
-	-	TRBV7-9	TRBJ1-6	CASSYREQGSPLHF	TGTGCCAGCAGCTACAGAGAACAGGGTTCACCCCTCCACTTT
TRBD1	many	TRBV12-3/TRBV12-4	TRBJ2-3	CASSSRGTGSDTQYF	TGTGCCAGCAGTTCCAGGGGGACAGGGTCAGATACGCAGTATTTT
-	many	TRBV10-2	TRBJ2-7	CASGDGFYEQYF	TGCGCCAGCGGGGACGGTTTCTACGAGCAGTACTTC
-	many	TRBV6-2/TRBV6-3	TRBJ2-7	CASSHRQVLKREQYF	TGTGCCAGCAGCCACCGACAGGTCTTGAAGAGAGAGCAGTACTTC
TRBD2	few	TRBV5-6	TRBJ2-1	CASSQSGAGGSNNEQFF	TGTGCCAGCAGTCAATCCGGGGCGGGGGGTTCGAACAATGAGCAGTTCTTC
-	-	TRBV7-9	TRBJ2-4	CASSLTREQNIQYF	TGTGCCAGCAGCCTGACCCGGGAGCAAAACATTCAGTACTTC
-	-	TRBV15	TRBJ2-1	CATSRVTNEQFF	TGTGCCACCAGCAGAGTGACCAATGAGCAGTTCTTC
-	many	TRBV7-2	TRBJ2-1	CASSLDRVDEQFF	TGTGCCAGCAGCTTAGACAGGGTGGATGAGCAGTTCTTC
TRBD1	-	TRBV4-3	TRBJ1-2	CASSPNPGGYGYTF	TGCGCCAGCAGCCCGAATCCAGGGGGCTATGGCTACACCTTC
-	many	TRBV25-1	TRBJ2-7	CASSPQGQSERWDEQYF	TGTGCCAGCAGTCCCCAGGGGCAGTCGGAGAGATGGGACGAGCAGTACTTC
-	many	TRBV3-1	TRBJ2-5	CASTRGEGRETQYF	TGTGCCAGCACACGCGGAGAGGGGCGAGAGACCCAGTACTTC
-	many	TRBV27	TRBJ2-5	CASSSPTKGIKETQYF	TGTGCCAGCAGTTCGCCAACTAAAGGGATAAAAGAGACCCAGTACTTC
-	-	TRBV6-5	TRBJ2-7	CASSTTVGEQYF	TGTGCCAGCAGTACGACGGTGGGCGAGCAGTACTTC
TRBD2	-	TRBV12-3/TRBV12-4	TRBJ2-1	CASSSFSGRAYNEQFF	TGTGCCAGCAGTTCTTTCAGCGGGAGGGCCTACAATGAGCAGTTCTTC
-	few	TRBV5-6	TRBJ1-4	CASSRTARGPNEKLFF	TGTGCCAGCAGCCGAACGGCCAGGGGCCCTAATGAAAAACTGTTTTTT
TRBD2	many	TRBV5-1	TRBJ2-7	CASSFSSGGYEQYF	TGCGCCAGCAGCTTTTCTAGCGGGGGCTACGAGCAGTACTTC
TRBD2	-	TRBV20-1	TRBJ2-7	CSARDPGRVRSDEQYF	TGCAGTGCTAGAGATCCTGGGAGGGTTAGATCGGACGAGCAGTACTTC
-	-	TRBV12-3/TRBV12-4	TRBJ1-1	CASSSHRQRMSTEAFF	TGTGCCAGCAGCTCCCACCGTCAGAGGATGTCCACTGAAGCTTTCTTT
-	many	TRBV7-2	TRBJ2-3	CASSLILLSTDTQYF	TGTGCCAGCAGCTTAATCTTACTTAGCACAGATACGCAGTATTTT